The table lists the clone carrying this T cell receptor beta chain with a few counts. The antigen is not known. Primers: 60 Vbeta forward and 13 Jbeta reverse. The table came from immunoSEQ multiplex PCR; TCRdb's copy has only in-frame clones and leaves some out. The table lists around 120,000 clones, 75% to 80% of them singletons. Trimming cost V 2 bases and J 5 bases, with 12 bases left between them. This CDR3 is built from 14 residues. Germline V gene data show CDR1 as SGHTA and CDR2 as FQGNSA. These data are taken from a study of cytomegalovirus exposure and HLA in healthy donors. Study-wide background: As released early, the data held 80 million to 90 million unique TCRs from HLA-typed donors.

Study results and limitations: Accurate HLA-A and HLA-B prediction from TCR beta sequences was reported for most subjects. Roughly uniform sequencing depth across donors was assumed, possibly incorrectly.

This chain joins TRBV7-2 and TRBJ2-5; D might be TRBD1 (6 bases). The material sequenced was PBMCs. This TCR came from a woman in her 30s in good health and CMV-seropositive. The CDR3 DNA sequence: TGTGCCAGCAGCTTATTCTATCAGGGGGAGACCCAGTACTTC. It codes for CASSLFYQGETQYF.